Presented here are 5 T cell receptor beta chains from one specimen sequenced in a study of human T cells and chemical hapten exposure. Stated time point: pre-sensitization, week 0. Specified treatment: therapeutic diphenylcyclopropenone sensitization with weekly scalp DPC. TCRdb passed the RACE reads through MiXCR, listing each CDR3 protein once. The table includes approximately 38,000 distinct CDR3 sequences, roughly a tenth detected once. The sample in question was whole blood, obtained in connection with sensitization to the hapten diphenylcyclopropenone (DPC). The receptors originated from a man aged 30 to 39 with alopecia areata. Some clones in this sample may be carry-over from other donors' samples.

This clonotype was counted ten times or more. This chain connects TRBV5-1 to TRBJ2-7; D not resolved. The length of the CDR3 is 14 residues. V dropped 0 bases and J dropped 3 bases, with 10 bases sitting between them. Germline-derived CDR1 and CDR2 are SGHRS and YFSETQ. The CDR3 spells CASSLGPDGYEQYF. In DNA, the CDR3 is TGCGCCAGCAGCTTGGGACCCGACGGCTACGAGCAGTACTTC.

This clonotype occurred a few times. The rearrangement uses TRBV29-1 and TRBJ2-1, with 7 bases identical to TRBD1. The CDR3 loop spans 15 amino acids. From germline, CDR1 is SQVTM and CDR2 ANQGSEA. The J segment lost 4 bases and the V segment lost 3 bases, leaving 9 bases of the junction unmatched. The CDR3 DNA reads as TGCAGCGTTGAGTTAAACTGGGACAGATACAATGAGCAGTTCTTC. Its protein is CSVELNWDRYNEQFF.

This clonotype was recorded many times. The chain links TRBV29-1 to TRBJ2-7; 8 bases align to TRBD2. The CDR3 sequence is 13 residues long. Looked up from germline, CDR1 is SQVTM and CDR2 is ANQGSEA. The junction had 6 bases not matched to a gene; V was cut back by 5 bases and J by 3 bases. CDR3: CSVYGGAFYEQYF. The CDR3, as DNA: TGCAGCGTTTACGGGGGGGCTTTCTACGAGCAGTACTTC.

This clonotype came up many times. J is TRBJ1-1 and V is TRBV29-1; D unresolved. This CDR3 contains 11 residues. V was cut by 2 bases and J by 10 bases, with 11 bases left in between. Germline-derived CDR1 and CDR2 are SQVTM and ANQGSEA. The CDR3 region has the DNA TGCAGCGTTGAAAAGACTCGGGGAGCTTTCTTT. This gives the protein CSVEKTRGAFF.

The chain recombines TRBV28 with TRBJ2-5, with D perhaps TRBD2 (6 bases). Germline values: CDR1 MDHEN, CDR2 SYDVKM. The V and J ends lost 6 bases and 4 bases respectively, with 15 bases between them. CDR3 length equals 14 residues. Here the CDR3 DNA reads TGTGCCAGCAGCCCGGCCGGGAGACTAGAGACCCAGTACTTC. Translation: CASSPAGRLETQYF.